The clone carrying this T cell receptor beta chain showed up just a few times. Its target is not known. The data derive from a study of CD8 T cells in ankylosing spondylitis. The germline V and J ends were trimmed by 2 bases and 1 base, with 15 bases remaining between them. The CDR3 has 16 residues. CDR1 and CDR2 (germline): LGHNA, YNFKEQ. Quantitative 5'-RACE was performed with molecular barcodes, and it yielded the TCR beta libraries. Each CDR3 protein is one row after TCRdb ran MiXCR on the 5' RACE reads. The table has roughly 670,000 distinct CDR3 sequences, around 17% seen once. General study results and limits: Reportedly, matched ankylosing spondylitis synovial fluid was significantly enriched for disease-linked clones. CD8+ by phenotype, disease-linked clones were relatively rare in peripheral blood. Prior work had noted some motif variants in reactive arthritis blood and synovial fluid. Typical of ankylosing spondylitis blood, it appeared, was a TCR beta motif of 7 or 8 highly homologous variants.

The V call is TRBV4-2, the J call TRBJ2-7; D may be TRBD1 (5 bases). The sequencing sample was made of blood, either unsorted or a sorted T cell fraction (not recorded which). The sequence derives from a male donor with ankylosing spondylitis. The CDR3 DNA reads as TGTGCCAGCAGCCAACCCTTAGGAGACAGTTCCTACGAGCAGTACTTC. Translation gives CASSQPLGDSSYEQYF.